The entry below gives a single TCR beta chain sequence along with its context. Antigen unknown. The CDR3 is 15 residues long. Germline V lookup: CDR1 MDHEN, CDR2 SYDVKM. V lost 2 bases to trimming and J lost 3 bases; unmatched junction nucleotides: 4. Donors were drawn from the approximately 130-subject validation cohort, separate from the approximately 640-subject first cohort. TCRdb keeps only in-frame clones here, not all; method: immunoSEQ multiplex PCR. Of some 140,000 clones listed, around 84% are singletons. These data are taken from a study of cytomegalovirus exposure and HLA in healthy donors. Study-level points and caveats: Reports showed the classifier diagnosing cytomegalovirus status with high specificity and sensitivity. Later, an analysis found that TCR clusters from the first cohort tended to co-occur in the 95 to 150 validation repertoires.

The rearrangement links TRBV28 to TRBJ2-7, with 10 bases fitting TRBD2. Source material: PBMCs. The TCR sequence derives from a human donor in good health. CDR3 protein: CASSLAASGSYEQYF. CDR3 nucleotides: TGTGCCAGCAGTTTAGCGGCTAGCGGGAGCTACGAGCAGTACTTC.